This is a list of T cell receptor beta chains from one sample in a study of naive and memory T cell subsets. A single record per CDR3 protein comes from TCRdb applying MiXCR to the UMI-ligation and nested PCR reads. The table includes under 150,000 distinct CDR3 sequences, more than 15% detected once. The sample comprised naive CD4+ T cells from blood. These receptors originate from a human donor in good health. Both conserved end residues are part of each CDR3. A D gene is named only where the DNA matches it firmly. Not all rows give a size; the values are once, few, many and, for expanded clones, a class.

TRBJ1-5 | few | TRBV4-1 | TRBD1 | CASSQDRDRMNQPQHF | TGCGCCAGCAGCCAAGATCGGGACAGGATGAATCAGCCCCAGCATTTT
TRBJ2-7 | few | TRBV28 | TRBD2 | CASSGRGLASGEQYF | TGTGCCAGCAGTGGCCGGGGACTAGCATCTGGGGAGCAGTACTTC
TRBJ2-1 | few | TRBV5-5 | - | CASSFVAEKTDEQFF | TGTGCCAGCAGCTTTGTAGCTGAGAAAACGGATGAGCAGTTCTTC
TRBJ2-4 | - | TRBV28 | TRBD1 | CASSPRQGAPGNIQYF | TGTGCCAGCAGTCCCAGACAGGGGGCGCCGGGAAACATTCAGTACTTC
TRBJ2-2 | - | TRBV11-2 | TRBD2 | CASSSPPSGVNTGELFF | TGTGCCAGCAGCTCCCCTCCTAGCGGGGTGAACACCGGGGAGCTGTTTTTT
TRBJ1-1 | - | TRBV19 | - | CASSIDRAPPEAFF | TGTGCCAGTAGTATAGATCGGGCGCCTCCTGAAGCTTTCTTT
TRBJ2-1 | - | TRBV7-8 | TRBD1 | CASSPRDRGIFGNEQFF | TGTGCCAGCAGCCCGAGGGACAGGGGGATCTTCGGAAATGAGCAGTTCTTC
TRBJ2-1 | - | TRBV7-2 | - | CASSSLRSSSYNEQFF | TGTGCCAGCAGCTCACTCAGGAGTAGCTCCTACAATGAGCAGTTCTTC
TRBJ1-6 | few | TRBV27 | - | CASSFGGGSYNSPLHF | TGTGCCAGCAGTTTCGGGGGAGGCTCCTATAATTCACCCCTCCACTTT
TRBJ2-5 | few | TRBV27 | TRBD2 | CASNKAGAETQYF | TGTGCCAGCAACAAAGCGGGAGCAGAGACCCAGTACTTC
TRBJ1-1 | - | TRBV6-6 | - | CASSYPDFPEAFF | TGTGCCAGCAGTTACCCCGATTTTCCTGAAGCTTTCTTT
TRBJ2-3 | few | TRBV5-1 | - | CASSLEVNRGTDTQYF | TGCGCCAGCAGCTTGGAAGTGAATCGAGGCACAGATACGCAGTATTTT
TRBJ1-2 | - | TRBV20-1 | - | CSARDRKSGYTF | TGCAGTGCTAGAGATCGAAAGAGTGGCTACACCTTC
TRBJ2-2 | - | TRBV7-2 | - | CASSLVVGGTGELFF | TGTGCCAGCAGCTTAGTAGTTGGCGGCACCGGGGAGCTGTTTTTT
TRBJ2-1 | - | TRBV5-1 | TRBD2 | CASSAGLAGSSSYNEQFF | TGCGCCAGCAGCGCGGGACTAGCGGGTTCCAGCTCCTACAATGAGCAGTTCTTC
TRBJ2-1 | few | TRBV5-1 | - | CASSLTMDEQFF | TGCGCCAGCAGTTTAACAATGGATGAGCAGTTCTTC
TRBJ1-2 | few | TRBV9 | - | CASSVGGGFYGYTF | TGTGCCAGCAGCGTAGGTGGGGGCTTCTATGGCTACACCTTC
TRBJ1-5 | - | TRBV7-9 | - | CASSLGVDQPQHF | TGTGCCAGCAGCTTAGGAGTGGATCAGCCCCAGCATTTT
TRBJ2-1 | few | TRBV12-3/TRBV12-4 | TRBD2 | CASSFNGGGDEQFF | TGTGCCAGCAGTTTTAACGGGGGAGGGGATGAGCAGTTCTTC
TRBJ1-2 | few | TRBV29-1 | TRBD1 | CSVELTGGPYGYTF | TGCAGCGTTGAATTGACAGGGGGCCCCTATGGCTACACCTTC
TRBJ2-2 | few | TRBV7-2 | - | CASSLVRSTGELFF | TGTGCCAGCAGCTTAGTGCGTTCTACCGGGGAGCTGTTTTTT
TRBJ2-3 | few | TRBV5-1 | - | CASSPSTTDTQYF | TGCGCCAGCAGCCCATCTACTACAGATACGCAGTATTTT
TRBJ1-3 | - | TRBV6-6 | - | CASSYGTLAGNTIYF | TGTGCCAGCAGTTACGGAACATTGGCAGGAAACACCATATATTTT
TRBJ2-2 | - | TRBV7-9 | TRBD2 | CASSLVASGSLTGELFF | TGTGCCAGCAGCTTAGTGGCTAGCGGGAGTCTCACCGGGGAGCTGTTTTTT
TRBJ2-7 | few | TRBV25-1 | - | CASRPPGGITYEQYF | TGTGCCAGCAGACCCCCTGGCGGGATTACCTACGAGCAGTACTTC
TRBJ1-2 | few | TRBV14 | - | CASSQGNRLYGYTF | TGTGCCAGCAGCCAAGGAAACCGTCTCTATGGCTACACCTTC
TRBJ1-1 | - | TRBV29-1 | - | CAVERRRNTEAFF | TGCGCGGTCGAGCGGCGGAGGAACACTGAAGCTTTCTTT
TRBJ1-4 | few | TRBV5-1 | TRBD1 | CASSTRDSEKLFF | TGCGCCAGCAGCACCCGGGACAGTGAAAAACTGTTTTTT
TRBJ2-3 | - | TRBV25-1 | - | CASSSSGWYSTDTQYF | TGTGCCAGCAGCTCGTCGGGGTGGTATAGCACAGATACGCAGTATTTT
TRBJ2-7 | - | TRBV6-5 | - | CASSSKTHSYEQYF | TGTGCCAGCAGTTCCAAGACCCACAGTTACGAGCAGTACTTC
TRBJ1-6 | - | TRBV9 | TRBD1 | CASSESGQGTSPLHF | TGTGCCAGCAGCGAAAGTGGACAGGGTACTTCACCCCTCCACTTT
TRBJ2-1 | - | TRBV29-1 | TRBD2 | CSVYGTSGSNEQFF | TGCAGCGTTTACGGGACTAGCGGGAGTAATGAGCAGTTCTTC
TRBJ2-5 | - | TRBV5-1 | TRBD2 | CASSKGSGRRETQYF | TGCGCCAGCTCCAAAGGAAGCGGGAGAAGGGAGACCCAGTACTTC
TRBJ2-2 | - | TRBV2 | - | CASSGQNTGELFF | TGTGCCAGCAGTGGACAGAACACCGGGGAGCTGTTTTTT
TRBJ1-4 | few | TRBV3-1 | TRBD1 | CASSQIQGGEKLFF | TGTGCCAGCAGCCAAATACAGGGGGGTGAAAAACTGTTTTTT
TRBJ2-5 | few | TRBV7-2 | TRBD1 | CASSLGQGRRRLETQYF | TGTGCCAGCAGCTTGGGACAGGGGAGGAGGAGGTTAGAGACCCAGTACTTC
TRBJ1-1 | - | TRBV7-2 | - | CASSLVDPGLNTEAFF | TGTGCCAGCAGCTTAGTGGATCCGGGACTGAACACTGAAGCTTTCTTT
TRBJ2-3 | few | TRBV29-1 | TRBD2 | CSVTRRSGRGADTQYF | TGCAGCGTGACCCGTCGTAGCGGGAGGGGAGCAGATACGCAGTATTTT
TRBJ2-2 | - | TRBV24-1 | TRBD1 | CATSDSGTGLTGELFF | TGTGCCACCAGTGATTCCGGGACAGGGCTCACCGGGGAGCTGTTTTTT
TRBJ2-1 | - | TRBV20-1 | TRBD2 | CSARPTSGAHNEQFF | TGCAGTGCTAGACCTACTAGCGGGGCACACAATGAGCAGTTCTTC
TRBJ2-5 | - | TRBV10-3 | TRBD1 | CAISESILGTGATETQYF | TGTGCCATCAGTGAGTCCATTCTCGGGACAGGGGCAACAGAGACCCAGTACTTC
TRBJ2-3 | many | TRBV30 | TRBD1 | CAWSRHYGTGLTDTQYF | TGTGCCTGGAGCAGACACTATGGGACAGGCCTTACAGATACGCAGTATTTT
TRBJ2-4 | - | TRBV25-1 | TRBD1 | CASSDTTTAGGPKNIQYF | TGTGCCAGCAGTGATACAACCACGGCAGGGGGACCCAAAAACATTCAGTACTTC